The entry below describes one T cell receptor beta chain. Original data processing: How many nucleated cells were present was estimated from reference gene primer amplification. Measured with immunoSEQ multiplex PCR; TCRdb has only the in-frame clones, and not every one. The V and J calls and clone size were taken over from that table, and D and trimming were inferred from the DNA. The sample has 150,000 to 200,000 clones, 82% seen once. The study counted Cohort 3 donors as recovered given two negative PCRs, clearance, or symptom resolution. These data belong to a study of blood T cell repertoires in COVID-19. As for the study in general: The study drew acute and convalescent COVID-19 samples from the United States, Italy and Spain. T cells, B-cell-depleted T cells, or PBMCs provided the cDNA or gDNA that served as material.

Trimming cost V 1 base and J 6 bases; bases outside gene matches: 4. The CDR3 consists of 15 residues. Germline-derived CDR1 and CDR2 are SGHTA and FQGTGA. This clonotype was sampled from a man in his forties or fifties who had recovered from COVID-19. V is TRBV7-3 and J is TRBJ2-1, with 9 bases matching TRBD2. Sequencing was performed on PBMCs or T cells enriched from blood (not recorded which). The CDR3 region has the DNA TGTGCCAGCAGCTTAATCGCGGGAGGGCCCAATGAGCAGTTCTTC. This gives the protein CASSLIAGGPNEQFF.